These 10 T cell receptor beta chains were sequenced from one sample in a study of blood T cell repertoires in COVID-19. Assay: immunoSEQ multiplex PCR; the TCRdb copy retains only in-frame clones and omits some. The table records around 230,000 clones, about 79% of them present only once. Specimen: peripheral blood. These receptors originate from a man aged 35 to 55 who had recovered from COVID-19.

The CDR3 loop reads CASSPDFVELNYGYTF. The CDR3 region has the DNA TGTGCCAGTAGTCCTGATTTTGTGGAGCTTAACTATGGCTACACCTTC. The V gene is TRBV19, the J gene TRBJ1-2; no reliable D call. Germline CDR1 is LNHDA and CDR2 is SQIVND (reference sequence). With 5 bases removed from V and 1 base from J, the gap between germline ends came to 17 bases. The CDR3 runs to 16 residues.

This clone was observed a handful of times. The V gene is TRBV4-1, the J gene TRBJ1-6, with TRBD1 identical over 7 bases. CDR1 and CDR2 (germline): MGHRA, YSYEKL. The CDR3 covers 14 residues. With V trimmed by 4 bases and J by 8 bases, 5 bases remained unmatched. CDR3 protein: CASSLQTGDSPLHF. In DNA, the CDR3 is TGCGCCAGCAGCCTCCAAACAGGGGATTCACCCCTCCACTTT.

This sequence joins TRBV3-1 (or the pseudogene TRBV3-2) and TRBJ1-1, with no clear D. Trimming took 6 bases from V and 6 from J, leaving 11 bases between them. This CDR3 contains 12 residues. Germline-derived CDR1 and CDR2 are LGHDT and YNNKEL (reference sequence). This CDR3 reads CASRGEGAEAFF. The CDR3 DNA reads TGTGCCAGCAGAGGTGAGGGTGCTGAAGCTTTCTTT.

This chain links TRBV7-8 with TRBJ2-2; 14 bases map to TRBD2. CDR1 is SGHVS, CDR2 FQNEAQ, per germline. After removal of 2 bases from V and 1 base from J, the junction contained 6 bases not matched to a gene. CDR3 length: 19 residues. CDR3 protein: CASSLRVTSGRVNTGELFF. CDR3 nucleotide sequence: TGTGCCAGCAGCTTAAGGGTGACTAGCGGGAGGGTGAACACCGGGGAGCTGTTTTTT. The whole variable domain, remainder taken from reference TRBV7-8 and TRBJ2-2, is GAGVSQSPRYKVAKRGQDVALRCDPISGHVSLFWYQQALGQGPEFLTYFQNEAQLDKSGLPSDRFFAERPEGSVSTLKIQRTQQEDSAVYLCASSLRVTSGRVNTGELFFGEGSRLTVL.

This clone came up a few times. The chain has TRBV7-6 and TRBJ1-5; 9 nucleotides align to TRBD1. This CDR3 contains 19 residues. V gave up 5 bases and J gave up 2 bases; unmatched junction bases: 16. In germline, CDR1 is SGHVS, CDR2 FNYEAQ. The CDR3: CASSSNRDRALMGNQPQHF. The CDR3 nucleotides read TGTGCCAGCAGCAGCAACCGGGACAGGGCGCTTATGGGCAATCAGCCCCAGCATTTT.

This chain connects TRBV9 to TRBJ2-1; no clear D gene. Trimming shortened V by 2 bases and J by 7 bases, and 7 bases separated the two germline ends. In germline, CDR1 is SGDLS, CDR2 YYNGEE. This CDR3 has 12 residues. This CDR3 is CASSVSRNEQFF. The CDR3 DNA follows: TGTGCCAGCAGCGTCTCGCGGAATGAGCAGTTCTTC.

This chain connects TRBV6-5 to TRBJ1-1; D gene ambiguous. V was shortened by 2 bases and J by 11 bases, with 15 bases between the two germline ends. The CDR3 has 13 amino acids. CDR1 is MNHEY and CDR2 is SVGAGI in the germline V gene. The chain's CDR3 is CASSYGGSVPAFF. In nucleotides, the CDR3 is TGTGCCAGCAGTTACGGCGGCAGCGTACCGGCTTTCTTT.

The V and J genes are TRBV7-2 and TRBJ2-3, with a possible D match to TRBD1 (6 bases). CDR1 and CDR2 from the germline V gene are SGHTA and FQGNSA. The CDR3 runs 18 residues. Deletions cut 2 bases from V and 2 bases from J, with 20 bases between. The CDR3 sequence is CASSLKNSLGAPTDTQYF. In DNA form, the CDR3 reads TGTGCCAGCAGCTTAAAAAACTCGCTGGGGGCCCCCACAGATACGCAGTATTTT.

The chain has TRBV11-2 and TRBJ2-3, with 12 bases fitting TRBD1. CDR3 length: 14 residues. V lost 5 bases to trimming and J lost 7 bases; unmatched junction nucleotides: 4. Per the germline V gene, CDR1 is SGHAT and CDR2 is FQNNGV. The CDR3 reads CASSPGQGANTQYF. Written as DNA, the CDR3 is TGTGCCAGCAGCCCGGGACAGGGGGCGAATACGCAGTATTTT.

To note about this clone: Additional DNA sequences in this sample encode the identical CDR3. CDR3: CASSFGETQYF. CDR3 nucleotides: TGTGCCAGCAGTTTCGGTGAGACCCAGTACTTC. V and J are TRBV12-3 or TRBV12-4 and TRBJ2-5; no definite D call. CDR3 length: 11 residues. Between the trimmed V and J ends, which lost 3 bases and 5 bases, there was a span of 4 bases.